This T cell receptor beta chain was retrieved from a study of T cell responses to AZD1222 COVID-19 vaccine. Method: immunoSEQ multiplex PCR; TCRdb's copy keeps in-frame clones and lacks some. The data hold around 80,000 clones, with about 88% observed a single time. The TCR comes from an adult in good health. The source was peripheral blood, collected on day 0 of AZD1222 vaccination.

CDR3 region: CASSSPSTQGPYEQYF. CDR3 DNA: TGTGCCAGCAGTTCCCCTTCGACACAGGGCCCCTACGAGCAGTACTTC. The chain employs TRBV28 and TRBJ2-7; tentative D call: TRBD1 (6 bases). Trimming removed 4 bases at V and 2 bases at J, with 18 bases between. Per the germline V gene, CDR1 is MDHEN and CDR2 is SYDVKM. The CDR3 is made up of 16 amino acids.